This TCR beta chain appears in the sequencing data of a study of cytomegalovirus exposure and HLA in healthy donors. Sequencing was performed with immunoSEQ multiplex PCR; in TCRdb, only in-frame clones are kept and a portion is missing. The top ten hold 6.3% of the sample, which has roughly 98,000 clones, more than 85% seen once. With 7 bases clipped from V and 3 bases from J, the junction kept 5 bases outside the gene matches. Germline V lookup: CDR1 LNHDA, CDR2 SQIVND (reference sequence). The CDR3 is made up of 14 amino acids. The V call is TRBV19, the J call TRBJ2-3; 9 positions agree with TRBD1. The receptor was isolated from a man between 18 and 35 years old in good health and CMV-seropositive. Sample: PBMCs. Written as DNA, the CDR3 is TGTGCCAGTATGGGACAGGGAAGGACAGATACGCAGTATTTT. Amino acid sequence: CASMGQGRTDTQYF.